This section outlines one T cell receptor (beta chain) sequence together with its context. The study drew participants aged about 18 to 90 years from about two dozen US areas. Produced via immunoSEQ multiplex PCR; TCRdb's table is partial and in-frame only. This table has 220,000 or so clones, roughly 88% appearing once. This specimen comes from a study of blood T cell repertoires in COVID-19. Study-wide context: Specimens from acute and convalescent COVID-19 originated in the United States, Italy and Spain.

This TCR came from a woman in her 50s with acute COVID-19. The sequencing sample was made of PBMCs or T cells enriched from blood (not recorded which).

The CDR3 DNA is TGTGCCAGCAGTTTGAATCGGGGCACAGATACGCAGTATTTT. This translates into CASSLNRGTDTQYF. V and J are TRBV28 and TRBJ2-3; no clear D. CDR3 length: 14 amino acids. With 3 bases removed from V and 1 base from J, the gap between germline ends came to 8 bases. Germline V CDR1 and CDR2: MDHEN, SYDVKM.